This entry lists 6 T cell receptor beta chains sequenced from one sample in a study of cytomegalovirus exposure and HLA in healthy donors. It was with 60 Vbeta and 13 Jbeta primers that the PCR ran. This table comes from immunoSEQ multiplex PCR, and its TCRdb copy is limited to in-frame clones, with some not included. The sample lists 74,000 or so clones; 68% were seen once. Material: PBMCs. The receptors stem from a woman under 40 in good health and CMV-seronegative.

The J gene is TRBJ2-2, the V gene TRBV29-1, with TRBD2 matching over 9 bases. CDR1 and CDR2 (germline): SQVTM, ANQGSEA. V lost 8 bases and J lost 7; bases outside the gene matches: 5. The CDR3 loop spans 12 amino acids. The CDR3 loop is CSSGLADGELFF. DNA of the CDR3: TGCAGCTCGGGACTAGCCGACGGGGAGCTGTTTTTT.

The chain has TRBV7-9 and TRBJ2-7, with D perhaps matching TRBD1 (5 bases). The CDR3 consists of 14 residues. With 2 bases removed from V and 3 bases from J, the gap between germline ends came to 11 bases. CDR1 is SEHNR, CDR2 FQNEAQ, per germline (reference sequence). CDR3 protein: CASSLLGRGYEQYF. The CDR3 bases are TGTGCCAGCAGCTTATTGGGTAGGGGCTACGAGCAGTACTTC.

Written as DNA, the CDR3 is TGTGCCAGCCTACAGGGGTCGGGCTCACCCCTCCACTTT. Its protein product is CASLQGSGSPLHF. This rearrangement joins TRBV28 to TRBJ1-6; 7 nucleotides agree with TRBD1. Germline loops: CDR1 MDHEN, CDR2 SYDVKM. This CDR3 has 13 amino acids. V trimming: 8 bases; J trimming: 10 bases; junction bases outside the gene matches: 8.

The rearrangement links TRBV7-2 to TRBJ2-3; 10 bases agree with TRBD2. V was clipped by 2 bases and J by 5 bases; unmatched bases: 4. CDR3 length equals 15 residues. Germline V gives CDR1 SGHTA, CDR2 FQGNSA. CDR3 bases: TGTGCCAGCAGCTTACGGAGCGGGGGGGGAGATACGCAGTATTTT. Translation gives CASSLRSGGGDTQYF.

The chain joins TRBV7-6 to TRBJ2-3; D is undetermined. Trimming removed 4 bases at V and 4 bases at J, with 9 bases between. CDR1 is SGHVS and CDR2 is FNYEAQ in the germline V gene. CDR3 length: 13 amino acids. CDR3 DNA sequence: TGTGCCAGCAGCTGGGCAGTTTCAGATACGCAGTATTTT. Its protein is CASSWAVSDTQYF.

Of note for this clone: One end of the junction fails to match germline, which may point to a read error. The chain is built from TRBV6-1 and TRBJ2-3, with 12 nucleotides matching TRBD2. The CDR3 has 16 amino acids. Germline CDR1 reads MNHNS; CDR2 reads SASEGT. The CDR3 loop is CAISEGLAGSTDTQYF. The CDR3 bases are TGTGCCATCAGTGAAGGACTAGCGGGAAGCACAGATACGCAGTATTTT.